Below are 15 T cell receptor beta chains sequenced from a single sample in a study of CD8 T cells in ankylosing spondylitis. Study findings and constraints: Blood of patients with ankylosing spondylitis appeared to be characterized by a TCR beta motif of several highly homologous variants.

TCRdb reprocessed the 5' RACE reads via MiXCR and lists one record per CDR3 protein. This sample has 330,000 or so distinct CDR3 sequences, with less than 9.5% found just once. No antigen is known for these receptors. Sequencing was done on a sample of blood, either unsorted or a sorted T cell fraction (not recorded which). These receptors were obtained from a male donor with ankylosing spondylitis.

The chain uses TRBV9 and TRBJ2-6; tentatively, D is TRBD1 (5 bases). The CDR3 spans 21 residues. CDR1 and CDR2 from the germline V gene are SGDLS and YYNGEE. V was pared by 4 bases and J by 0 bases, with 26 bases between. The CDR3 reads CASSCRALLTIPDSGANVLTF. The CDR3 DNA reads as TGTGCCAGCAGCTGCAGGGCCCTCTTGACGATTCCCGACTCTGGGGCCAACGTCCTGACTTTC.

This clonotype came up a few times. V and J are TRBV6-4 and TRBJ2-7; 8 nucleotides match TRBD1. CDR3 length: 21 amino acids. Germline trimming cut 0 bases from V and 1 base from J; bases unmatched to any gene: 20. Germline CDR1 is MRHNA and CDR2 is SNTAGT. CDR3 region: CASSDSISGQGSVEGSYEQYF. The CDR3 DNA follows: TGTGCCAGCAGTGACTCGATCTCCGGACAGGGTTCCGTAGAGGGTTCCTACGAGCAGTACTTC.

This clonotype was counted only a few times. The chain couples TRBV7-2 to TRBJ2-7; D gene uncertain. Trimming removed 5 bases from V and 4 bases from J, with 12 bases in between. The CDR3 runs 13 residues. Germline V gives CDR1 SGHTA, CDR2 FQGNSA. The CDR3 loop is CASSQPGVYEQYF. Written as DNA, the CDR3 is TGTGCCAGCAGCCAACCAGGAGTATACGAGCAGTACTTC. Full variable domain (rest looked up from reference TRBV7-2 and TRBJ2-7): GAGVSQSPSNKVTEKGKDVELRCDPISGHTALYWYRQSLGQGLEFLIYFQGNSAPDKSGLPSDRFSAERTGGSVSTLTIQRTQQEDSAVYLCASSQPGVYEQYFGPGTRLTVT.

This clonotype was seen only a few times. V usage is TRBV29-1 and J usage is TRBJ2-3; no definite D call. V lost 6 bases, J lost 5 bases, and 15 bases lay in between. Germline CDR1 SQVTM, CDR2 ANQGSEA. This CDR3 is 13 amino acids long. The CDR3 DNA follows: TGCAGCGTAAGGGCCCCCTCAAGAGATACGCAGTATTTT. It encodes CSVRAPSRDTQYF.

This clonotype came up many times. This sequence joins TRBV27 and TRBJ1-1, with D unclear. The CDR3 spans 13 residues. V lost 3 bases and J lost 7, with 12 bases in between. CDR1 is MNHEY and CDR2 is SMNVEV in the germline V gene (reference sequence). The DNA for the CDR3 is TGTGCCAGCAGTTTTCGCAGGTTTGATGAAGCTTTCTTT. It specifies CASSFRRFDEAFF.

V gene TRBV12-5 combines with J gene TRBJ1-1; no clear D. The CDR3 extends over 11 amino acids. Germline-derived CDR1 and CDR2 are LGHNT and FRNRAP. Trimming stripped 1 base from V and 3 bases from J, with 0 bases between. Written as DNA, the CDR3 is TGTGCTAGTGGTTTGGACACTGAAGCTTTCTTT. Protein: CASGLDTEAFF.

In this sample, this clonotype turned up a few times. The chain employs TRBV5-1 and TRBJ2-1, with 10 bases aligning to TRBD2. This CDR3 has 16 residues. Losses at the gene ends were 4 bases for V and 4 bases for J; bases not matched to a gene: 8. The germline CDR1 and CDR2 sequences are SGHRS and YFSETQ. CDR3 in DNA: TGCGCCAGCAGCCGGGGGAGGACTAGCGGTTACAATGAGCAGTTCTTC. Translating it yields CASSRGRTSGYNEQFF.

This clonotype was seen a handful of times. This rearrangement joins TRBV10-1 to TRBJ2-1; 10 bases are shared with TRBD2. CDR3 length: 15 residues. J lost 5 bases, V lost 4 bases, and 5 bases had no gene match. Germline CDR1 WNHNN, CDR2 SYGVQD (reference sequence). CDR3 residues: CASSGPSGSHNEQFF. The CDR3 DNA is TGCGCCAGCAGTGGTCCTAGCGGGAGCCACAATGAGCAGTTCTTC.

This clonotype was detected many times. J is TRBJ2-3 and V is TRBV7-9; the D gene is possibly TRBD2 (5 bases). The V end was cut by 3 bases, the J end by 1 base, with 14 bases between. In germline, CDR1 is SEHNR, CDR2 FQNEAQ (reference sequence). This CDR3 has 16 amino acids. CDR3 nucleotides: TGTGCCAGCAGCTTTTTACCTAGCTATGGCACAGATACGCAGTATTTT. It is translated as CASSFLPSYGTDTQYF.

Only a few counts were recorded for this clonotype. The V call is TRBV18, the J call TRBJ2-3; D not resolved. Germline lookup yields CDR1 KGHSH and CDR2 LQKENI. The CDR3 sequence is 14 residues long. With 0 bases removed from V and 8 bases from J, the gap between germline ends came to 12 bases. Written as DNA, the CDR3 is TGTGCCAGCTCACCACCCAGCGTATATGGTACGCAGTATTTT. As protein: CASSPPSVYGTQYF. The full variable domain, completed using reference TRBV18 and TRBJ2-3, is NAGVMQNPRHLVRRRGQEARLRCSPMKGHSHVYWYRQLPEEGLKFMVYLQKENIIDESGMPKERFSAEFPKEGPSILRIQQVVRGDSAAYFCASSPPSVYGTQYFGPGTRLTVL.

The chain uses TRBV9 and TRBJ2-7; 8 bases agree with TRBD2. Germline V gene sequence: CDR1 SGDLS, CDR2 YYNGEE. The ends lost 3 bases at V and 2 bases at J; junction bases unmatched: 7. The CDR3 totals 15 residues. CDR3 nucleotide sequence: TGTGCCAGCAGCGCCCAAGCGGGAGATACCTACGAGCAGTACTTC. It encodes CASSAQAGDTYEQYF.

This clonotype was counted only a few times. The rearrangement uses TRBV5-5 and TRBJ1-2; D not resolved. The CDR3 is made up of 16 amino acids. Between the trimmed V and J ends, which lost 0 bases and 4 bases, there was a span of 16 bases. The V gene's germline CDR1 is SGHKS and CDR2 YYEKEE (reference sequence). CDR3 in amino acids: CASSLDTESFGYGYTF. The CDR3 DNA reads TGTGCCAGCAGCTTGGATACAGAGAGCTTCGGCTATGGCTACACCTTC. Variable domain in full (rest from reference TRBV5-5 and TRBJ1-2): DAGVTQSPTHLIKTRGQQVTLRCSPISGHKSVSWYQQVLGQGPQFIFQYYEKEERGRGNFPDRFSARQFPNYSSELNVNALLLGDSALYLCASSLDTESFGYGYTFGSGTRLTVV.

The DNA of the CDR3 is TGCAGTGCTATCCCCGGGACTAGGTACGAGCAGTACTTC. This sequence encodes CSAIPGTRYEQYF. This sequence joins TRBV20-1 and TRBJ2-7, with 8 bases aligning to TRBD2. The germline gives CDR1 DFQATT, CDR2 SNEGSKA (reference sequence). CDR3 length: 13 residues. Losses at the gene ends were 4 bases for V and 4 bases for J; bases not matched to a gene: 6.

About this clonotype: The junction does not match germline at one end; this may be a read error. This chain joins TRBV20-1 and TRBJ2-2; D may correspond to TRBD1 or TRBD2 (6 bases each). Germline CDR1 and CDR2: DFQATT and SNEGSKA (reference sequence). This CDR3 contains 16 residues. CDR3: CSAKRGRRGNTGELVF. CDR3 DNA sequence: TGCAGTGCTAAGCGAGGCAGGAGGGGGAACACCGGGGAGCTGGTTTTT.

The chain joins TRBV5-4 to TRBJ2-7, with no clear D. The germline gives CDR1 SGHNT, CDR2 YYREEE (reference sequence). The V gene lost 0 bases and the J gene lost 3 bases, with 10 bases spanning the gap. This CDR3 has 14 amino acids. DNA of the CDR3: TGTGCCAGCAGCTTGGATCCCAGCCTCTACGAGCAGTACTTC. Encoded protein: CASSLDPSLYEQYF.